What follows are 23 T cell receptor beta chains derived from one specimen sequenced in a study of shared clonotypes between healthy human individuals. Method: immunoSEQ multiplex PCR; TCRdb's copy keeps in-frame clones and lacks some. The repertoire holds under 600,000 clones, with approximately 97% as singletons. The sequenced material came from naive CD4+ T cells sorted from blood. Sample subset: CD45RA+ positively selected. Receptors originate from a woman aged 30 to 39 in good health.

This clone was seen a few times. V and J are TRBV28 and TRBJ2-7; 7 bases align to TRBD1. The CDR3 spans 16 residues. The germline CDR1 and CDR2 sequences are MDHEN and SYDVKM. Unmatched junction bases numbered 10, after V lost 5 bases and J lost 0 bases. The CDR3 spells CASSGIQGTPSYEQYF. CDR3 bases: TGTGCCAGCAGTGGTATACAGGGGACCCCCTCCTACGAGCAGTACTTC.

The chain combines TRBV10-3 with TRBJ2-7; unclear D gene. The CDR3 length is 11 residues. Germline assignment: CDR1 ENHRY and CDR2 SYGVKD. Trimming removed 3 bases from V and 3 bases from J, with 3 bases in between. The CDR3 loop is CAISDIYEQYF. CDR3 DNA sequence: TGTGCCATCAGTGACATCTACGAGCAGTACTTC.

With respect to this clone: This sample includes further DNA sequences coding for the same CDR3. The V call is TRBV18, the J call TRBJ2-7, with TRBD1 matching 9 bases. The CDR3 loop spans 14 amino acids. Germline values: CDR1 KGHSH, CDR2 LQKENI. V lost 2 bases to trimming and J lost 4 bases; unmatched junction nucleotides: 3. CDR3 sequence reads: CASSPGTGLYEQYF. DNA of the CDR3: TGTGCCAGCTCACCAGGGACAGGGTTATACGAGCAGTACTTC. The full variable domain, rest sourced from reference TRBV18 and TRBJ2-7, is NAGVMQNPRHLVRRRGQEARLRCSPMKGHSHVYWYRQLPEEGLKFMVYLQKENIIDESGMPKERFSAEFPKEGPSILRIQQVVRGDSAAYFCASSPGTGLYEQYFGPGTRLTVT.

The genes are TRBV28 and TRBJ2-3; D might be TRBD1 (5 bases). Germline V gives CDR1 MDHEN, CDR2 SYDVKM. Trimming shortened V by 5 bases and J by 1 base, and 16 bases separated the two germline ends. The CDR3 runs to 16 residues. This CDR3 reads CASSLLRQSRTDTQYF. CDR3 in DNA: TGTGCCAGCAGTCTACTGCGACAGAGCCGCACAGATACGCAGTATTTT.

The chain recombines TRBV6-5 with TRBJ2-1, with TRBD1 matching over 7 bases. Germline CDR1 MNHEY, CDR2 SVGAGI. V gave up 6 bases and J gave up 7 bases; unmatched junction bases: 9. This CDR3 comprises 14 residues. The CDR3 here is CASRQPDRVNEQFF. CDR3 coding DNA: TGTGCCAGCAGGCAACCTGACAGGGTAAATGAGCAGTTCTTC.

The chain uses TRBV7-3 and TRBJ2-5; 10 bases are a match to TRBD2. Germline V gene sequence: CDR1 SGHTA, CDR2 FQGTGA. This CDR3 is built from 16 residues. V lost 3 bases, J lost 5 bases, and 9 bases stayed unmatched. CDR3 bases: TGTGCCAGCAGCTTGGGGATAGCGGGAGGCGGGGAGACCCAGTACTTC. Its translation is CASSLGIAGGGETQYF. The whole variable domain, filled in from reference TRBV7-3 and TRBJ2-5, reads GAGVSQTPSNKVTEKGKYVELRCDPISGHTALYWYRQSLGQGPEFLIYFQGTGAADDSGLPNDRFFAVRPEGSVSTLKIQRTERGDSAVYLCASSLGIAGGGETQYFGPGTRLLVL.

DNA for the CDR3: TGTGCCAGCAGTCCAGACCACCTTGGAAGGGGGCCGGACGGGGAGCTGTTTTTT. It codes for CASSPDHLGRGPDGELFF. This rearrangement joins TRBV27 to TRBJ2-2; the match to TRBD1 covers 7 bases. Germline V gene sequence: CDR1 MNHEY, CDR2 SMNVEV (reference sequence). Losses at the gene ends were 5 bases for V and 7 bases for J; bases not matched to a gene: 19. The CDR3 extends over 18 amino acids.

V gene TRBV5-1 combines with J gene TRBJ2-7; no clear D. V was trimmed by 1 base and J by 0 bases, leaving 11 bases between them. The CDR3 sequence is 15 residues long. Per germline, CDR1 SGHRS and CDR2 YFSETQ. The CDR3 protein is CASSLLSRSSYEQYF. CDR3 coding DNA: TGCGCCAGCAGCTTGTTATCGCGGAGCTCCTACGAGCAGTACTTC.

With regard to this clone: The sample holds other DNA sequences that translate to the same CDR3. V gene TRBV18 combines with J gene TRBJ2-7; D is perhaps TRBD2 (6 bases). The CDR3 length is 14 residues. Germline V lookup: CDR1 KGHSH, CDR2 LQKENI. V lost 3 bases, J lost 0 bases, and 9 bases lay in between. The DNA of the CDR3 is TGTGCCAGCTCACCCATGGGGGGCTCCTACGAGCAGTACTTC. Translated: CASSPMGGSYEQYF.

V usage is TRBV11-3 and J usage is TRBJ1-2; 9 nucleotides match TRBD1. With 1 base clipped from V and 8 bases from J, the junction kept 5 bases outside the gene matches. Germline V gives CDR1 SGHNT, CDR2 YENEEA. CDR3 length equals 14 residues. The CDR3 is CASSLGGQGFGYTF. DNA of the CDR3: TGTGCCAGCAGCTTAGGGGGACAGGGCTTCGGCTACACCTTC.

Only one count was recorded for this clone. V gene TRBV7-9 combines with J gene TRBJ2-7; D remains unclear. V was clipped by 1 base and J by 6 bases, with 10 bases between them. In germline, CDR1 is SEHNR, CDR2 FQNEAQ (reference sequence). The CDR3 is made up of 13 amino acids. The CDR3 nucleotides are TGTGCCAGCAGCTTAGTTGGGGTACCCGAGCAGTACTTC. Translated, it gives CASSLVGVPEQYF.

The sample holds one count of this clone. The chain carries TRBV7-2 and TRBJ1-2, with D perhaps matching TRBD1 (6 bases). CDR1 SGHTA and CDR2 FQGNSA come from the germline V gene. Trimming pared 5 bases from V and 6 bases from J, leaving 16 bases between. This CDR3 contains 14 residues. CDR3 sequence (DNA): TGTGCCAGCAGCCCGGGACAAACCTGGGATGGCTACACCTTC. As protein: CASSPGQTWDGYTF.

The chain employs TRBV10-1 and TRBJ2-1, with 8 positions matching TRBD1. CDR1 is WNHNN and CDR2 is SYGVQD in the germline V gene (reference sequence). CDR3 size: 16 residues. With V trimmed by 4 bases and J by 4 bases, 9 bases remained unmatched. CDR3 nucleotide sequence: TGCGCCAGCAGTGGAACCGGGACAGGACCATACAATGAGCAGTTCTTC. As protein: CASSGTGTGPYNEQFF.

Written as DNA, the CDR3 is TGCGCCAGCAGCTTGGTGGGGAATCAGCCCCAGCATTTT. Protein sequence: CASSLVGNQPQHF. V is TRBV5-1 and J is TRBJ1-5; no firm D call. Trimming removed 0 bases at V and 4 bases at J, with 5 bases between. The CDR3 covers 13 residues. Germline CDR1 is SGHRS and CDR2 is YFSETQ.

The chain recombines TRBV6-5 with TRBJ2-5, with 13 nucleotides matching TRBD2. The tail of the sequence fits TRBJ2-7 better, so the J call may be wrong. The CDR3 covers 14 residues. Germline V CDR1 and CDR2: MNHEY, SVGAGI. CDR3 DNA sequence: TGTGCCAGCACCGGGACTAGCGGGACCTACGAGCAGTACTTC. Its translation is CASTGTSGTYEQYF.

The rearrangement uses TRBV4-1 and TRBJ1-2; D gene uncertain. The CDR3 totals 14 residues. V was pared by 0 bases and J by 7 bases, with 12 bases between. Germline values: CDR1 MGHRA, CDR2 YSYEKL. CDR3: CASSQEWEGGGYTF. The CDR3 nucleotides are TGCGCCAGCAGCCAAGAGTGGGAGGGTGGTGGCTACACCTTC.

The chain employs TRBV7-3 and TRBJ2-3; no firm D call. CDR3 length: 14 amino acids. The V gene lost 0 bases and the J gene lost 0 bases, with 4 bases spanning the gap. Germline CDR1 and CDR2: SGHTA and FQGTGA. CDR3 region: CASSLTTSTDTQYF. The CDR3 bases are TGTGCCAGCAGCTTAACCACAAGCACAGATACGCAGTATTTT.

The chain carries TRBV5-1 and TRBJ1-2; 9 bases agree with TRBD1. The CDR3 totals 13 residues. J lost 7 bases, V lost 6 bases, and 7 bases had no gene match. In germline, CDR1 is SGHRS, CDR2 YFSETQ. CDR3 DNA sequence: TGCGCCAGCAACATCGGACAGGGGTTTGGCTACACCTTC. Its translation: CASNIGQGFGYTF.

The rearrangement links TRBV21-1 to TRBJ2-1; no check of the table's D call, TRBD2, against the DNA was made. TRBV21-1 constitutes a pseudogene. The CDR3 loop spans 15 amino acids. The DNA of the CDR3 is TGTGCCAGCAGCAACGGGGCGGGAGGGCCTGATGAGCAGTTCTTC. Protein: CASSNGAGGPDEQFF.

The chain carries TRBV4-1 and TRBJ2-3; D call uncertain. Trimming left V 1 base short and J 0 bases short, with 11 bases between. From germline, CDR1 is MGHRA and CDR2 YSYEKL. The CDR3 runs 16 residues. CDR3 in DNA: TGCGCCAGCAGCCAAGGAGTGTCTTTGAGCACAGATACGCAGTATTTT. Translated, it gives CASSQGVSLSTDTQYF.

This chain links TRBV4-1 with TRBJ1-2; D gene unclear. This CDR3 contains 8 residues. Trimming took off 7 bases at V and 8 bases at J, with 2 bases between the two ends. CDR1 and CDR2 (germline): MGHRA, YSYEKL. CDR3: CASIGYTF. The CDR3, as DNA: TGCGCCAGCATAGGCTACACCTTC.

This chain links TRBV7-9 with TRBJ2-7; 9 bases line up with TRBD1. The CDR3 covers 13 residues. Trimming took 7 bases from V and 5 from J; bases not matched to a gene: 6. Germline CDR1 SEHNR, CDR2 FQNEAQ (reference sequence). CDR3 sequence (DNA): TGTGCCAGCACCCCACAGGGGGCAAACGAGCAGTACTTC. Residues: CASTPQGANEQYF.

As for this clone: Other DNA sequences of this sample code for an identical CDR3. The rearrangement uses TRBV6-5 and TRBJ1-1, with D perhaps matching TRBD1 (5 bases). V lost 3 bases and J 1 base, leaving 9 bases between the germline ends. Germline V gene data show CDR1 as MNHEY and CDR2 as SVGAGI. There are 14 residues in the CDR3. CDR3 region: CASSYSGGNTEAFF. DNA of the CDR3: TGTGCCAGCAGTTATTCTGGGGGGAACACTGAAGCTTTCTTT.